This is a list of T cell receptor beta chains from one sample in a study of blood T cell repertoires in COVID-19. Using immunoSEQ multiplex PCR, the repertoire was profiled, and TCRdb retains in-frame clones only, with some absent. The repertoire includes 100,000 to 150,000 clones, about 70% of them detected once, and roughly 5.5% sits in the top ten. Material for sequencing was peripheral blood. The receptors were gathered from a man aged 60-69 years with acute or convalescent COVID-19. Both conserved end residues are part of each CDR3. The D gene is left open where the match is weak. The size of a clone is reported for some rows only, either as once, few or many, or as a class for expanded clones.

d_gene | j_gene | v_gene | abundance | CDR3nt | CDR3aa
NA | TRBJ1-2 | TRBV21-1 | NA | TGTGCCAGCAGCAACGGGGACAGGGAGCCCCTCGGCTATGGCTACACCTTC | CASSNGDREPLGYGYTF
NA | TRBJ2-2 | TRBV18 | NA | TGTGCCAGCTCACCAGGGAGCACCGGGGAGCTGTTTTTT | CASSPGSTGELFF
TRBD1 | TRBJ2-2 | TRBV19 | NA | TGTGCCAGTAGTACCCGTCTGGGACAGGGGAACACCGGGGAGCTGTTTTTT | CASSTRLGQGNTGELFF
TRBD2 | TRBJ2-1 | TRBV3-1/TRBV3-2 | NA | TGTGCCAGCAGCCTAGCGGGAGAATCCACCCCGAATGAGCAGTTCTTC | CASSLAGESTPNEQFF
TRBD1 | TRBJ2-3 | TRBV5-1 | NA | TGCGCCAGCAGCTTAGAAGGACAGGGGCTCACAGATACGCAGTATTTT | CASSLEGQGLTDTQYF
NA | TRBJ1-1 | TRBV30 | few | TGTGCCTGGAGTGTAAACGGTTACACTGAAGCTTTCTTT | CAWSVNGYTEAFF
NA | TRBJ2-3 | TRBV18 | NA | TGTGCCAGCTCACCAGACTCAGATACGCAGTATTTT | CASSPDSDTQYF
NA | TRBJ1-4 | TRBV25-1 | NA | TGTGCCAGCAGACCGACAGCAACTAATGAAAAACTGTTTTTT | CASRPTATNEKLFF
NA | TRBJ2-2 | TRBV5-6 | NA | TGTGCCAGCAGCTCTCTCAGGGTTATCGGGGAGCTGTTTTTT | CASSSLRVIGELFF
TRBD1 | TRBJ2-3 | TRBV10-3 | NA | TGTGCCATCAGTGAGACGAACGGACAGGGGGCTTTAGCGCAGTATTTT | CAISETNGQGALAQYF
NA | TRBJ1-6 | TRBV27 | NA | TGTGCCAGCAGGGTGACAGGACTCAATTCACCCCTCCACTTT | CASRVTGLNSPLHF
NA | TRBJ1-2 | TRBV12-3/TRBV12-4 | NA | TGTGCCAGCAGTTTTAACAGGGCCGGGGGCTACACCTTC | CASSFNRAGGYTF
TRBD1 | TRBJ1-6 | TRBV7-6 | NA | TGTGCCAGCAGCGCGACAGGGTTCCTAAATTCACCCCTCCACTTT | CASSATGFLNSPLHF
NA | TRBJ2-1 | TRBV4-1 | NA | TGCGCCAGCAGCCCTGGAGGGAATGAGCAGTTCTTC | CASSPGGNEQFF
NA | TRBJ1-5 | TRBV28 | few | TGTGCCAGCAGTCCACGGACGGGGAGCAATCAGCCCCAGCATTTT | CASSPRTGSNQPQHF